Only a few counts were recorded for the clone carrying this T cell receptor (beta chain). Its antigen is still unknown. The data originate from a study of T-cell memory formation after mild COVID-19. About the research overall: Clusters were largely donor specific.

This CDR3 spans 19 amino acids. The ends lost 2 bases at V and 5 bases at J; junction bases unmatched: 17. TCRdb redid the calling of the 5' RACE reads with MiXCR, one entry per CDR3 protein. The sample has hundreds of thousands of distinct CDR3 sequences, approximately 18% seen once. Whole-study findings and limits: Contracting CD4+ clones lay largely in CM and EM, with CD8+ ones residing in EMRA. That cross-reactive memory joined was suggested by some responding clones appearing in pre-infection memory.

The sequenced material came from PBMCs or a T cell subset sorted from them (not recorded which). The chain uses TRBV12-3 or TRBV12-4 and TRBJ2-1; 8 bases match TRBD2. This TCR was sampled from an adult woman who had mild COVID-19 (a few samples of this study predate the infection). Cell type and time point are not known. The CDR3 protein is CASSLYDWWERESNNEQFF. CDR3 bases: TGTGCCAGCAGTTTATACGACTGGTGGGAGCGGGAGTCCAACAATGAGCAGTTCTTC.